This T cell receptor (beta chain) is from a study of control samples from healthy donors and cancer patients. Clones were read by immunoSEQ multiplex PCR, and TCRdb kept only the in-frame ones, dropping some. The data contain about 130,000 clones, roughly 92% of them singletons. This clone is a singleton in its sample. This CDR3 is built from 16 residues. Germline values: CDR1 LGHDT, CDR2 YNNKEL (reference sequence). Trimming at V came to 8 bases and at J to 0 bases, leaving 12 bases not matched to a gene. The V gene is TRBV3-1 (or the pseudogene TRBV3-2), the J gene TRBJ1-2; TRBD1 agrees at 7 bases. This clonotype was sampled from a man older than 75 with head and neck cancer. Material: PBMCs. The CDR3 DNA is TGTGCCAGCTCGAAAGAGGGACAGTCATCTAACTATGGCTACACCTTC. Protein: CASSKEGQSSNYGYTF.